This T cell receptor (beta chain) was observed in a study of blood T cell repertoires in COVID-19. Whole-study context: Both acute and convalescent COVID-19 samples were obtained from the United States, Italy and Spain. The analysed material was cDNA or gDNA that came from T cells, B-cell-depleted T cells, or PBMCs.

Seattle-derived patients entered the study during active infection and were followed longitudinally. Original processing methods: Amplification from reference gene primers served as the basis for estimated nucleated cell counts. Measured with immunoSEQ multiplex PCR; TCRdb has only the in-frame clones, and not every one. The V and J calls and the clone size are those of that table, but D and trimming were determined from the DNA. This repertoire shows about 370,000 clones, 80% to 90% found once; its top ten account for around 3%. Per germline, CDR1 SQVTM and CDR2 ANQGSEA. With V trimmed by 6 bases and J by 2 bases, 12 bases remained unmatched. This CDR3 has 16 amino acids. In its sample, this clone was seen once.

This sequence originates from a woman in her 30s with COVID-19, enrolled during active disease. Sample: peripheral blood. The chain joins TRBV29-1 to TRBJ2-3; 9 bases line up with TRBD2. DNA for the CDR3: TGCAGCGTGGTGGACTGGGCGGGAGGGCCCACAGATACGCAGTATTTT. This encodes CSVVDWAGGPTDTQYF.